This TCR beta chain derives from a study of blood T cells in healthy people across ages. It was with a sample-barcoded 5' primer and a J-beta primer mix that a second PCR of roughly 7 to 12 cycles was run. Each cDNA molecule carried a tag from a template-switch adaptor that contained 12 random nucleotides. TCRdb used MiXCR to reprocess the 5' RACE reads, holding one entry per CDR3 protein. Here the sample spans some 1.7 million distinct CDR3 sequences, approximately 30% being singletons. Extraction of total RNA produced a minimum of 5 micrograms from each sample. Regarding this clonotype: The antigen is undetermined.

The CDR3 consists of 14 residues. V lost 1 base to trimming and J lost 6 bases, with 12 bases between them. Germline-derived CDR1 and CDR2 are SQVTM and ANQGSEA. Whole-study results and caveats: As naive T cell percentage varied, TCR beta diversity correlated strongly with it.

The sequenced sample was blood. The gene calls are TRBV29-1 and TRBJ2-2; D is ambiguous. This clonotype was obtained from a woman aged 25 to 39 in good health. The CDR3 spells CSVEVRGFAGELFF. CDR3 bases: TGCAGCGTTGAAGTCCGTGGTTTCGCCGGGGAGCTGTTTTTT.